This T cell receptor beta chain was documented in a study of blood T cell repertoires in COVID-19 (dated by TCRdb to 2019 to 2021). As for the study more broadly: The collaborator samples originated in the United States, Italy and Spain and spanned the acute and convalescent phases of COVID-19. The material from the prospective study consisted of cDNA or gDNA derived from T cells, B-cell-depleted T cells, or PBMCs. Subjects who had been exposed to COVID-19, were actively infected with it, or had recovered from it provided the deeply sampled blood TCRbeta repertoires that made up the dataset. The repertoires were released in a freely available public database intended as a resource for research on the immune response to SARS-CoV-2. Samples came from the ongoing ImmuneRACE study (first 160 participants) plus 1,254 subjects from 6 global collaborators. The sample metadata nearly always contained a de-identified subject ID, COVID-19 status, age in years and sex. Where available, HLA class I and class II types were obtained from metadata supplied by the sample provider rather than from assay-based typing. What the work shows at the level of the full study, not this receptor alone: How much clinical and demographic metadata was included differed by source and by participant, and the metadata was provided uncurated.

Turning to this clone: The antigen it recognizes is unknown. No per-base quality is available; no much larger clone lies one base away.

The V end gives up 4 bases and the J end 4 bases, leaving 9 bases in the junction not matched to a gene. The germline V gene supplies CDR1 MGHRA and CDR2 YSYEKL. The CDR3, from cysteine to phenylalanine, totals 18 residues. The CDR3 DNA has 54 bases and is translated from base 1. Each collaborating institution followed its own protocols to collect whole blood in K2EDTA tubes. For TCRbeta analysis, collaborator samples were shipped as frozen whole blood, as isolated PBMCs, or as DNA extracted from either sample type. TCRbeta CDR3 regions were amplified from genomic DNA using the immunoSEQ Assay, a bias-controlled multiplex PCR. Processing in the source paper ran as follows. The number of nucleated cells in each sample was estimated by amplification of reference gene primers within the assay. Sequence reads were collapsed and filtered to measure the absolute abundance of every unique TCRbeta CDR3 rearrangement. For each sample, productive Simpson clonality was calculated as the square root of Simpson's diversity index across productive rearrangements. This immuneACCESS table, as held by TCRdb, lists in-frame sequences with V and J called but not all clones. Of the missing ones, under half trace to an unresolved V gene in checked studies; the others have no known cause. Clone size and the V and J calls come from that table; the DNA yielded D and trimming. This sample comprises about 59,000 clones, about 93% of them detected only once. The leading ten clones occupy approximately 15% of the sample.

The rearranged segments are TRBV4-1 and TRBJ2-3, with 15 bases matching TRBD2. The specimen was peripheral blood. The TCR comes from a man older than 75 with acute or convalescent COVID-19. This receptor has the CDR3 CASSPIRTSGGDADTQYF. The DNA is as follows: TGCGCCAGCAGCCCCATCCGGACTAGCGGGGGGGACGCAGATACGCAGTATTTT.